The 5 T cell receptor beta chains listed next were all sequenced from one sample in a study of T cells in women clearing cervical HPV infection. The assay was immunoSEQ multiplex PCR, and TCRdb's table has in-frame clones only and misses some. Recorded for this sample: about 18,000 clones. What was sequenced was blood buffy coat. The receptors were sampled from a woman aged 18 to 75 with a cervical HPV16 infection that either progressed to CIN3+ or cleared (not recorded which).

Details on this clone: The CDR3 end is not reached by the read, which stops 3 residues before it; the germline J gene fills it in. The chain combines TRBV7-2 with TRBJ1-6; 8 bases line up with TRBD1. The CDR3 runs to 15 residues. Trimming took 4 bases from V and 8 from J; bases not matched to a gene: 7. The germline CDR1 and CDR2 sequences are SGHTA and FQGNSA. CDR3 region: CASSSRQGPDSPLHF. CDR3 DNA, as far as it was read: TGTGCCAGCAGCTCCCGACAGGGGCCGGATTCACCC.

To note about this clone: The missing CDR3 end, 3 residues past where the read stops, is filled in from the germline J gene. The chain uses TRBV9 and TRBJ1-2, with 7 bases lining up with TRBD1. This CDR3 has 15 amino acids. Germline lookup yields CDR1 SGDLS and CDR2 YYNGEE. V gave up 0 bases and J gave up 4 bases; unmatched junction bases: 6. The covered CDR3 bases are TGTGCCAGCAGCGTAGAGAGACAGGGTTTCTATGGC. Its translation: CASSVERQGFYG. The CDR3 in its entirety is CASSVERQGFYGYTF.

Concerning this clone itself: The sequenced fragment ends 3 residues before the CDR3 boundary, so the rest is inferred from the germline J gene. This chain connects TRBV7-9 to TRBJ2-7; D ambiguous. V was cut by 0 bases and J by 1 base, with 4 bases left in between. Germline CDR1 SEHNR, CDR2 FQNEAQ (reference sequence). This CDR3 spans 13 amino acids. The sequenced CDR3 bases are TGTGCCAGCAGCTTAGCCCTATCCTACGAG. This sequence encodes CASSLALSYE. The complete CDR3 reads CASSLALSYEQYF.

Of note for this clone: The CDR3 goes on 3 residues after the read ends, and that part is filled in from the germline J gene. J is TRBJ2-5 and V is TRBV20-1; D might be TRBD1 (5 bases). Trimming pared 1 base from V and 5 bases from J, leaving 11 bases between. The CDR3 is made up of 13 amino acids. Looked up from germline, CDR1 is DFQATT and CDR2 is SNEGSKA (reference sequence). CDR3 in amino acids: CSARGTNRETQYF. The part of the CDR3 DNA that was read is TGCAGTGCTAGAGGGACGAACAGGGAGACC.

Of note for this clone: The CDR3 end falls 3 residues outside the read, so it is completed with the germline J gene. The V and J genes are TRBV5-1 and TRBJ1-1; D remains unclear. V shed 4 bases and J shed 6 bases, with 13 bases lying between them. This CDR3 has 13 amino acids. Germline V gives CDR1 SGHRS, CDR2 YFSETQ. The CDR3 region is CASSRPGWSEAFF. The part of the CDR3 DNA that was read is TGCGCCAGCAGCCGGCCAGGCTGGTCTGAA.